A selection of T cell receptor beta chains follows, all from one sample in a study of patients and donors after allogeneic stem cell transplantation. One entry per CDR3 protein results from TCRdb running MiXCR on the RT-PCR reads. The sample yields over 350,000 distinct CDR3 sequences, 16% seen once. The specimen was blood, either unsorted or a sorted T cell fraction (not recorded which). Receptors were obtained from a human donor who was either an allogeneic HSCT recipient or a stem cell or donor lymphocyte infusion donor (not recorded which). It is not recorded whose cells these are; they may come from a transplant donor. The CDR3 runs from the conserved cysteine through the conserved F or W. Each record gives: D gene, V gene, J gene, clone size, CDR3 DNA, CDR3 protein. A D gene is named only where the DNA matches it firmly. Where a row states a size, it is once, few, many or the class of an expanded clone; other rows omit it.

TRBD2	TRBV7-9	TRBJ2-3	-	TGTGCCAGCAGCCGCGGACTAGCGGGGTTCACAGATACGCAGTATTTT	CASSRGLAGFTDTQYF
TRBD1	TRBV4-1	TRBJ2-3	-	TGCGCCAGCAGCTTGAGGCCGGGACAGGAGTTTACAGATACGCAGTATTTT	CASSLRPGQEFTDTQYF
TRBD2	TRBV2	TRBJ2-2	-	TGTGCCAGCGACCTAGCGGGGACTAACACCGGGGAGCTGTTTTTT	CASDLAGTNTGELFF
-	TRBV2	TRBJ1-6	-	TGTGCCAGCAGGGTAGACAGCGGACCCCTCCACTTT	CASRVDSGPLHF
-	TRBV7-6	TRBJ2-3	few	TGTGCCAGCAGCTTAGGCAGGGGACCAGATACGCAGTATTTT	CASSLGRGPDTQYF
TRBD1	TRBV7-2	TRBJ2-1	-	TGTGCCAGCAGCGAAGGGGGCCAACCCTACAATGAGCAGTTCTTC	CASSEGGQPYNEQFF
-	TRBV5-1	TRBJ2-7	many	TGCGCCAGCAGCCTCGATGGCAGGGGGGGTATCTACGAGCAGTACTTC	CASSLDGRGGIYEQYF
TRBD2	TRBV20-1	TRBJ2-4	-	TGCAGTGCTAGAGAACTGGGACTAGCGGGAGTAGCCAAAAACATTCAGTACTTC	CSARELGLAGVAKNIQYF
TRBD1	TRBV9	TRBJ1-1	few	TGTGCCAGCAGCGCGGGACAGGGGGAAGCAGCTTTCTTT	CASSAGQGEAAFF
TRBD1	TRBV4-1	TRBJ1-2	few	TGCGCCAGCAGCCAAGAGGAGGGGGCAATTGGCTACACCTTC	CASSQEEGAIGYTF
-	TRBV20-1	TRBJ1-1	many	TGCAGTGCTAGGACAGGAGGGAACACTGAAGCTTTCTTT	CSARTGGNTEAFF